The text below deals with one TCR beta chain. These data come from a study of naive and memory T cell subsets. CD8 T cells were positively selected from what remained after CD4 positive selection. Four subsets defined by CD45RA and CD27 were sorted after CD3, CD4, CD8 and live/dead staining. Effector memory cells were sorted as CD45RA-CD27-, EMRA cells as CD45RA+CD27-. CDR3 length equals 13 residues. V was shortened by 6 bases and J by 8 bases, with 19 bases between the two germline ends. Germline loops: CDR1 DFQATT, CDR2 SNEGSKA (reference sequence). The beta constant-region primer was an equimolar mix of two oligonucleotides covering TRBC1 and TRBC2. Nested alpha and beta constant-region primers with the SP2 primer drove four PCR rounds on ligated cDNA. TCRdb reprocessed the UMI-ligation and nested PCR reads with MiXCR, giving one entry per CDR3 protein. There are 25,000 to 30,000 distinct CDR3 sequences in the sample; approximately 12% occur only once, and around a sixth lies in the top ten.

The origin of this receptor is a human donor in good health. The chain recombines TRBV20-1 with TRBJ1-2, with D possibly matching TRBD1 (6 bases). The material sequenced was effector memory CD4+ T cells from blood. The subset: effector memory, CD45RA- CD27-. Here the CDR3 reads CSAHDPGVKGYTF. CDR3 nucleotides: TGCAGTGCGCATGACCCAGGGGTTAAGGGCTACACCTTC.